The rows below give T cell receptor beta chains drawn from one sample of a study of technical replicates of blood from a handful of donors. The data were produced by immunoSEQ multiplex PCR, yet TCRdb's version contains in-frame clones alone and is incomplete. In the table there are over 55,000 clones, 91% of which are singletons. The sequenced sample consisted of PBMCs. The receptors derive from a human donor in good health. Some clones in this sample may be carry-over from other donors' samples. Both conserved end residues are part of each CDR3. Fields, in order: J gene, D gene, V gene, clone size, CDR3 protein, CDR3 DNA. A D gene is named only where the DNA matches it firmly. Part of the rows lack a size; the others show once, few, many or a class for expanded clones.

J: TRBJ2-1
D: TRBD2
V: TRBV5-5
size: .
CDR3: CASSPPVGGGPNNEQFF
DNA: TGTGCCAGCAGCCCCCCAGTGGGCGGGGGGCCCAACAATGAGCAGTTCTTC

J: TRBJ2-3
D: .
V: TRBV6-4
size: .
CDR3: CASSATGGSDTQYF
DNA: TGTGCCAGCAGTGCGACCGGGGGTAGTGATACGCAGTATTTT

J: TRBJ2-7
D: TRBD2
V: TRBV9
size: .
CDR3: CASSVGTSGDGYEQYF
DNA: TGTGCCAGCAGCGTAGGAACGAGCGGGGATGGCTACGAGCAGTACTTC

J: TRBJ1-6
D: .
V: TRBV6-5
size: once
CDR3: CASSYEHGSPLHF
DNA: TGTGCCAGCAGTTACGAGCACGGGTCACCCCTCCACTTT

J: TRBJ2-7
D: TRBD2
V: TRBV27
size: .
CDR3: CASSLSGGRREQYF
DNA: TGTGCCAGCAGTTTATCGGGCGGGAGACGCGAGCAGTACTTC

J: TRBJ2-1
D: TRBD2
V: TRBV7-9
size: .
CDR3: CASSSLKGLAGVNEQFF
DNA: TGTGCCAGCAGCTCCCTCAAAGGACTAGCGGGAGTAAATGAGCAGTTCTTC

J: TRBJ1-1
D: TRBD1
V: TRBV5-1
size: .
CDR3: CASSLTPGTGGTEAFF
DNA: TGCGCCAGCAGCTTGACCCCCGGGACAGGGGGCACTGAAGCTTTCTTT

J: TRBJ1-1
D: .
V: TRBV5-6
size: .
CDR3: CASSQGQEAFF
DNA: TGTGCCAGCAGCCAGGGACAAGAAGCTTTCTTT

J: TRBJ1-2
D: .
V: TRBV6-5
size: .
CDR3: CASRMAGGFDGYTF
DNA: TGTGCCAGCAGGATGGCAGGAGGATTTGATGGCTACACCTTC

J: TRBJ1-5
D: .
V: TRBV15
size: .
CDR3: CATSRGRGGQPQHF
DNA: TGTGCCACCAGCAGAGGCAGGGGTGGACAGCCCCAGCATTTT

J: TRBJ1-1
D: .
V: TRBV7-9
size: .
CDR3: CASSFEGTEAFF
DNA: TGTGCCAGCAGCTTCGAGGGCACTGAAGCTTTCTTT

J: TRBJ2-5
D: .
V: TRBV4-3
size: .
CDR3: CASSQVVSAGTQYF
DNA: TGCGCCAGCAGCCAAGTGGTTAGCGCGGGGACCCAGTACTTC

J: TRBJ2-1
D: .
V: TRBV13
size: .
CDR3: CASSGRGGGSYNEQFF
DNA: TGTGCCAGCAGCGGCCGAGGGGGGGGCTCCTACAATGAGCAGTTCTTC

J: TRBJ1-2
D: TRBD1
V: TRBV5-5
size: .
CDR3: CASSLDLGQGIYYTF
DNA: TGTGCCAGCAGCTTAGACCTCGGACAGGGCATTTACTACACCTTC

J: TRBJ1-2
D: .
V: TRBV29-1
size: .
CDR3: CSVELENGYTF
DNA: TGCAGCGTTGAATTGGAGAATGGCTACACCTTC

J: TRBJ2-7
D: .
V: TRBV21-1
size: .
CDR3: CASSKADDRPQGAHEQYF
DNA: TGTGCCAGCAGCAAAGCTGATGATCGGCCACAGGGGGCCCACGAGCAGTACTTC

J: TRBJ2-1
D: .
V: TRBV5-6
size: .
CDR3: CASSWRGGNEQFF
DNA: TGTGCCAGCAGCTGGAGGGGGGGCAATGAGCAGTTCTTC

J: TRBJ2-3
D: .
V: TRBV5-6
size: .
CDR3: CASSLGGTDTQYF
DNA: TGTGCCAGCAGCTTGGGAGGCACAGATACGCAGTATTTT

J: TRBJ2-3
D: TRBD2
V: TRBV4-2
size: .
CDR3: CASSQQSGGADTQYF
DNA: TGTGCCAGCAGCCAACAAAGCGGGGGCGCAGATACGCAGTATTTT

J: TRBJ2-1
D: .
V: TRBV30
size: .
CDR3: CASKTGSRLIFGEQFF
DNA: TGTGCCTCAAAGACAGGATCGAGGCTTATATTTGGCGAGCAGTTCTTC

J: TRBJ1-6
D: .
V: TRBV7-6
size: .
CDR3: CASSSNQGLGSPLHF
DNA: TGTGCCAGCAGCTCCAATCAGGGTCTGGGTTCACCCCTCCACTTT

J: TRBJ2-1
D: TRBD1
V: TRBV11-1
size: .
CDR3: CASSAGQGVYNEQFF
DNA: TGTGCCAGCAGTGCGGGACAGGGGGTTTACAATGAGCAGTTCTTC

J: TRBJ1-2
D: TRBD1
V: TRBV5-4
size: .
CDR3: CASSRGAGQDYGYTF
DNA: TGTGCCAGCAGTCGTGGGGCTGGACAGGACTATGGCTACACCTTC

J: TRBJ1-2
D: .
V: TRBV7-9
size: .
CDR3: CASSPWTASNYGYTF
DNA: TGTGCCAGCAGCCCTTGGACAGCGAGTAACTATGGCTACACCTTC

J: TRBJ2-2
D: TRBD2
V: TRBV5-6
size: .
CDR3: CASSFVAGAIGELFF
DNA: TGTGCCAGCAGCTTTGTAGCGGGAGCAATCGGGGAGCTGTTTTTT

J: TRBJ1-1
D: .
V: TRBV2
size: .
CDR3: CASSERTKNTEAFF
DNA: TGTGCCAGCAGTGAACGCACTAAGAACACTGAAGCTTTCTTT

J: TRBJ1-2
D: TRBD1
V: TRBV4-3
size: .
CDR3: CASSQDRQYGYTF
DNA: TGCGCCAGCAGCCAGGACAGGCAATATGGCTACACCTTC

J: TRBJ1-1
D: .
V: TRBV6-5
size: .
CDR3: CASSPASPGTEAFF
DNA: TGTGCCAGCAGTCCGGCCTCCCCCGGGACTGAAGCTTTCTTT

J: TRBJ2-7
D: TRBD2
V: TRBV7-6
size: .
CDR3: CASSLAPSGGAISSYEQYF
DNA: TGTGCCAGCAGCTTAGCCCCTAGCGGGGGGGCTATAAGCTCCTACGAGCAGTACTTC

J: TRBJ2-7
D: TRBD1
V: TRBV7-2
size: .
CDR3: CASSVRDRGYEQYF
DNA: TGTGCCAGCAGCGTCCGGGACAGGGGCTACGAGCAGTACTTC

J: TRBJ2-7
D: TRBD1
V: TRBV11-2
size: .
CDR3: CASRGTGDLYEQYF
DNA: TGTGCCAGCAGAGGGACAGGGGATTTATACGAGCAGTACTTC

J: TRBJ1-1
D: .
V: TRBV5-6
size: .
CDR3: CASSLGPGNTEAFF
DNA: TGTGCCAGCAGCTTGGGGCCTGGGAACACTGAAGCTTTCTTT

J: TRBJ2-1
D: TRBD1
V: TRBV7-9
size: .
CDR3: CASSWWDRGGNEQFF
DNA: TGTGCCAGCAGCTGGTGGGACAGGGGTGGGAATGAGCAGTTCTTC

J: TRBJ1-6
D: TRBD1
V: TRBV5-4
size: few
CDR3: CASSLTGGGSPLHF
DNA: TGTGCCAGCAGCTTGACAGGGGGTGGGTCACCCCTCCACTTT

J: TRBJ1-2
D: .
V: TRBV7-9
size: .
CDR3: CASSQGGAGYTF
DNA: TGTGCCAGCAGTCAGGGCGGGGCCGGCTACACCTTC

J: TRBJ1-4
D: TRBD1
V: TRBV4-1
size: .
CDR3: CASSQTGVTNEKLFF
DNA: TGCGCCAGCAGCCAGACAGGGGTAACTAATGAAAAACTGTTTTTT

J: TRBJ2-5
D: TRBD2
V: TRBV15
size: .
CDR3: CATSRGGLAYQETQYF
DNA: TGTGCCACCAGCAGAGGTGGACTAGCGTACCAAGAGACCCAGTACTTC

J: TRBJ2-7
D: TRBD1
V: TRBV11-1
size: .
CDR3: CASSSAQQGVYEQYF
DNA: TGTGCCAGCAGCTCCGCCCAACAGGGGGTCTACGAGCAGTACTTC

J: TRBJ2-3
D: TRBD2
V: TRBV4-1
size: .
CDR3: CASSAGTSGGARDTQYF
DNA: TGCGCCAGCAGCGCCGGGACTAGCGGGGGGGCTAGAGATACGCAGTATTTT

J: TRBJ2-3
D: TRBD1
V: TRBV7-3
size: .
CDR3: CASSDRGGRDTQYF
DNA: TGTGCCAGCAGTGACAGGGGAGGAAGAGATACGCAGTATTTT

J: TRBJ2-4
D: .
V: TRBV9
size: .
CDR3: CASSPPGLENIQYF
DNA: TGTGCCAGCAGCCCCCCAGGGTTAGAAAACATTCAGTACTTC

J: TRBJ2-3
D: .
V: TRBV7-2
size: .
CDR3: CASTRQRTDTQYF
DNA: TGTGCCAGCACCCGACAGCGCACAGATACGCAGTATTTT

J: TRBJ2-7
D: TRBD2
V: TRBV6-5
size: .
CDR3: CASTLSGGHYEQYF
DNA: TGTGCCAGCACTTTAAGCGGGGGGCACTACGAGCAGTACTTC

J: TRBJ1-3
D: .
V: TRBV6-5
size: once
CDR3: CASSLRVTGSGNTIYF
DNA: TGTGCCAGCAGTTTGAGAGTGACAGGCTCTGGAAACACCATATATTTT

J: TRBJ2-2
D: .
V: TRBV7-9
size: .
CDR3: CASSLGGQYTGELFF
DNA: TGTGCCAGCAGCTTGGGGGGGCAGTACACCGGGGAGCTGTTTTTT